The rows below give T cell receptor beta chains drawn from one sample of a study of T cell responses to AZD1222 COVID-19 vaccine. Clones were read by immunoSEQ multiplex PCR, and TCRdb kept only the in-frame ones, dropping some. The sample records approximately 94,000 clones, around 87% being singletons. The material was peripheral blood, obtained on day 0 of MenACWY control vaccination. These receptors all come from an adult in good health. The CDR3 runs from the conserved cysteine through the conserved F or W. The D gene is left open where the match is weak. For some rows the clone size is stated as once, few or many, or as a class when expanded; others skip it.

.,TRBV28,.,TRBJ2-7,CATFWDNSYEQYF,TGTGCCACCTTTTGGGACAACTCCTACGAGCAGTACTTC
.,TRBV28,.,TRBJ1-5,CASSDGVFSNQPQHF,TGTGCCAGCAGCGACGGGGTGTTTAGCAATCAGCCCCAGCATTTT
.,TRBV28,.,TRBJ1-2,CASRPDRISLYGYTF,TGTGCCAGCAGGCCGGACAGAATCTCTCTCTATGGCTACACCTTC
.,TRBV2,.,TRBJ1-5,CASSVGTPRQPQHF,TGTGCCAGCAGTGTGGGGACACCGAGACAGCCCCAGCATTTT
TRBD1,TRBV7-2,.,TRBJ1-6,CASREPGQNHSPLHF,TGTGCCAGCAGGGAACCGGGACAGAACCATTCACCCCTCCACTTT
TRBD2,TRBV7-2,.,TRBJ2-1,CASSTSGRDNEQFF,TGTGCCAGCAGCACTAGCGGGAGGGACAATGAGCAGTTCTTC
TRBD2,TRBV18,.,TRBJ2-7,CASSRGTSGGTYEQYF,TGTGCCAGCTCACGAGGAACTAGCGGGGGTACCTACGAGCAGTACTTC
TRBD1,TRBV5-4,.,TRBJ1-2,CASSTNRGRAGYTF,TGTGCCAGCAGTACCAACAGGGGTAGGGCTGGCTACACCTTC
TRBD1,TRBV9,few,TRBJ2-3,CASSVATRGDTQYF,TGTGCCAGCAGCGTAGCTACCAGGGGGGATACGCAGTATTTT
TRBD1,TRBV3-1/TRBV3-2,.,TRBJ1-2,CASSQDPGGQGGNYGYTF,TGTGCCAGCAGCCAAGATCCGGGGGGACAGGGAGGCAACTATGGCTACACCTTC
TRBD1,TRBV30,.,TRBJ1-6,CAWDRGNSPLHF,TGTGCCTGGGACAGGGGGAATTCACCCCTCCACTTT
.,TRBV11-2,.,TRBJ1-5,CASSFRGRHSNQPQHF,TGTGCCAGCAGCTTCAGGGGTAGGCATAGCAATCAGCCCCAGCATTTT
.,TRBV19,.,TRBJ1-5,CASSILRGDGQPQHF,TGTGCCAGTAGTATACTTAGGGGGGATGGGCAGCCCCAGCATTTT
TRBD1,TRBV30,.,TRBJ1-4,CAWSVLGGTNEKLFF,TGTGCCTGGAGTGTATTAGGGGGCACTAATGAAAAACTGTTTTTT
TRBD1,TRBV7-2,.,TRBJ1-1,CASSLAPVGQGMNTEAFF,TGTGCCAGCAGCTTAGCCCCTGTGGGACAGGGGATGAACACTGAAGCTTTCTTT
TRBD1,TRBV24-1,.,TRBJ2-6,CATSDTGAGANVLTF,TGTGCCACCAGTGACACAGGGGCTGGGGCCAACGTCCTGACTTTC
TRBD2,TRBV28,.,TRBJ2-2,CASRDASGRLTGELFF,TGTGCCAGCAGAGACGCTAGCGGGAGGTTAACCGGGGAGCTGTTTTTT
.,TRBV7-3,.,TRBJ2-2,CASSSDYNTGELFF,TGTGCCAGCAGCTCGGACTACAACACCGGGGAGCTGTTTTTT
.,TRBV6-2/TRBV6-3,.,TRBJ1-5,CASSYLAANQPQHF,TGTGCCAGCAGTTACTTGGCAGCCAATCAGCCCCAGCATTTT
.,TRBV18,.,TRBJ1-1,CASSPLSTQNTEAFF,TGTGCCAGCTCACCATTGAGCACTCAGAACACTGAAGCTTTCTTT
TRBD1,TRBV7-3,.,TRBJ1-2,CASSPAGGASGYTF,TGTGCCAGCAGCCCGGCAGGGGGCGCGTCTGGCTACACCTTC
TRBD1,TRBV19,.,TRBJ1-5,CASSIRTGGRSQHF,TGTGCCAGTAGTATTCGGACAGGGGGTAGGTCCCAGCATTTT
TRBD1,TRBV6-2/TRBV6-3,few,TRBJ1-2,CASSYGTGTNYGYTF,TGTGCCAGCAGTTACGGGACAGGGACAAACTATGGCTACACCTTC
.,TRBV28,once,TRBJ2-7,CASSLGRGRDYEQYF,TGTGCCAGCAGCTTAGGTCGTGGCAGGGACTACGAGCAGTACTTC
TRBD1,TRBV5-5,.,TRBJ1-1,CASSSPTGVGNEAFF,TGTGCCAGCAGCTCCCCGACAGGGGTTGGGAATGAAGCTTTCTTT
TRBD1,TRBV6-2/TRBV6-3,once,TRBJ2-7,CASSYTGTGPYEQYF,TGTGCCAGCAGTTACACCGGGACAGGACCCTACGAGCAGTACTTC
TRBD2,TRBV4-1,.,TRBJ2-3,CASSQDRGGFSADTQYF,TGCGCCAGCAGCCAAGATCGGGGGGGGTTTAGCGCAGATACGCAGTATTTT
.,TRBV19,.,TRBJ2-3,CASSQAEDTQYF,TGTGCCAGTAGTCAGGCGGAAGATACGCAGTATTTT
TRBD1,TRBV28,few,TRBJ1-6,CATKTGDYSPLHF,TGTGCCACCAAGACAGGGGATTATTCACCCCTCCACTTT
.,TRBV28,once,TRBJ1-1,CASSLPRDTEAFF,TGTGCCAGCAGCCTCCCCAGGGACACTGAAGCTTTCTTT
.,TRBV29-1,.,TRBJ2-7,CSVEGPGEQYF,TGCAGCGTTGAGGGCCCGGGAGAGCAGTACTTC
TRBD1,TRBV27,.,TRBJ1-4,CASSYEGPGTGGKTNEKLFF,TGTGCCAGCAGTTACGAAGGCCCGGGGACAGGGGGCAAGACTAATGAAAAACTGTTTTTT
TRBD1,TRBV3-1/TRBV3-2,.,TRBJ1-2,CASSQMTGNNYGGYTF,TGTGCCAGCAGCCAGATGACAGGGAATAACTATGGTGGCTACACCTTC
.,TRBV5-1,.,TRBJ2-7,CASSLARGVEQYF,TGCGCCAGCAGCTTGGCCCGGGGAGTCGAGCAGTACTTC
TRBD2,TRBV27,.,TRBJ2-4,CASSSGTSGRNIQYF,TGTGCCAGCAGTTCCGGGACTAGCGGGAGAAACATTCAGTACTTC
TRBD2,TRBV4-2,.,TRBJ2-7,CASSQDPAGGVYEQYF,TGTGCCAGCAGCCAAGATCCAGCGGGGGGCGTCTACGAGCAGTACTTC
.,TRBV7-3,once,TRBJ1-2,CASSFDGNYGYTF,TGTGCCAGCAGCTTTGATGGCAACTATGGCTACACCTTC
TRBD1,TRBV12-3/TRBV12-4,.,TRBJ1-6,CASSLNRGSPLHF,TGTGCCAGCAGTTTAAACAGGGGGTCGCCCCTCCACTTT
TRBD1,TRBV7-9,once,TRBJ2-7,CASSQGQPPYEQYF,TGTGCCAGCAGCCAGGGACAGCCCCCCTACGAGCAGTACTTC
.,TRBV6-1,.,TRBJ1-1,CASSEVTVTEAFF,TGTGCCAGCAGTGAGGTAACAGTGACTGAAGCTTTCTTT
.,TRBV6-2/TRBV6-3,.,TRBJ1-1,CASSYLGLGTEAFF,TGTGCCAGCAGTTACTTGGGGCTGGGCACTGAAGCTTTCTTT
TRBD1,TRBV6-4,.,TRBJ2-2,CASSDVQGAAGELFF,TGTGCCAGCAGTGACGTACAGGGGGCGGCCGGGGAGCTGTTTTTT
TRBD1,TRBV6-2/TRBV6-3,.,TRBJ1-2,CASSQGDYGYTF,TGTGCCAGCAGTCAGGGGGACTATGGCTACACCTTC
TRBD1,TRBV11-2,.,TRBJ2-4,CASSRSGGMNIQYF,TGTGCCAGCAGCCGCTCAGGGGGCATGAACATTCAGTACTTC
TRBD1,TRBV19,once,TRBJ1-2,CASSIEDRAYYGYTF,TGTGCCAGTAGTATAGAGGACAGGGCTTACTATGGCTACACCTTC
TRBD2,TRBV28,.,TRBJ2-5,CALGTSGQETQYF,TGTGCCCTCGGGACTAGCGGCCAAGAGACCCAGTACTTC
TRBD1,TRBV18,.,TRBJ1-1,CASSLGTDRTEAFF,TGTGCCAGCTCACTCGGGACAGATCGGACTGAAGCTTTCTTT
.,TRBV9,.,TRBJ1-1,CASSSAPTSEAFF,TGTGCCAGCAGCTCCGCCCCGACTTCTGAAGCTTTCTTT
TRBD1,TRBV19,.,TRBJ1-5,CASSIGQGAQPQHF,TGTGCCAGTAGTATAGGGCAGGGGGCTCAGCCCCAGCATTTT
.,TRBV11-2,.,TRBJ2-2,CASRGMEWGELFF,TGTGCCAGCAGAGGAATGGAGTGGGGGGAGCTGTTTTTT
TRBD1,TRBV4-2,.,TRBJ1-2,CASSQVRTGATNYGYTF,TGTGCCAGCAGCCAAGTCAGGACAGGGGCAACTAACTATGGCTACACCTTC
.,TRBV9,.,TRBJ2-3,CASSVEAGRDTQYF,TGTGCCAGCAGCGTAGAGGCGGGGAGGGATACGCAGTATTTT
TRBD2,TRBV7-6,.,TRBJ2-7,CASSLGLGTSGEQYF,TGTGCCAGCAGCTTAGGGCTCGGGACTAGTGGTGAGCAGTACTTC
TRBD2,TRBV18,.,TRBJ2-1,CASSPSLTGRANEQFF,TGTGCCAGCTCACCCAGTCTAACCGGGAGGGCGAATGAGCAGTTCTTC
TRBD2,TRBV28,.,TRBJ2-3,CASSWLLAGSGGHTDTQYF,TGTGCCAGCAGTTGGTTACTAGCGGGATCTGGGGGACACACAGATACGCAGTATTTT
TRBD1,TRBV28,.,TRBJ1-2,CASRDRGYDGYTF,TGTGCCAGCAGGGACAGGGGATATGATGGCTACACCTTC